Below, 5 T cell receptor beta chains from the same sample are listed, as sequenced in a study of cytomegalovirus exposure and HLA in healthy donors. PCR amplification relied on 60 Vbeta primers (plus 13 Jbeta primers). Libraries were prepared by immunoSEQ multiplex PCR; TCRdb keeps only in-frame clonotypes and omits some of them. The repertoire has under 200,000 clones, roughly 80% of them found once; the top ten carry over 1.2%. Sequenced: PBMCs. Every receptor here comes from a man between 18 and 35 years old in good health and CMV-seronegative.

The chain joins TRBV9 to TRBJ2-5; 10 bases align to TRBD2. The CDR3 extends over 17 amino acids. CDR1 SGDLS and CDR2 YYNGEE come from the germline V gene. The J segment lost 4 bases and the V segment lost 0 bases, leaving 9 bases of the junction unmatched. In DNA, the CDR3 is TGTGCCAGCAGCGTAGAAGGTAGCGGGAGGATGGGAGAGACCCAGTACTTC. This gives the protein CASSVEGSGRMGETQYF.

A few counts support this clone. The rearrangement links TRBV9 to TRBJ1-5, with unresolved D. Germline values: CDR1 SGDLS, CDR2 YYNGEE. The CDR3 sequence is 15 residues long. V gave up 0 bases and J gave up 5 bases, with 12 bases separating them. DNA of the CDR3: TGTGCCAGCAGCGTAGGCGGATCCCCTCATCAGCCCCAGCATTTT. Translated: CASSVGGSPHQPQHF.

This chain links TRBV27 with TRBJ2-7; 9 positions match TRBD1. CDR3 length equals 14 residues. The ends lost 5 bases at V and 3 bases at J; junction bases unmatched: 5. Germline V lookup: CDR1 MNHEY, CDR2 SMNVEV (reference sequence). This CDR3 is CASSPTGGVYEQYF. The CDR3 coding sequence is TGTGCCAGCAGTCCAACAGGGGGCGTCTACGAGCAGTACTTC.

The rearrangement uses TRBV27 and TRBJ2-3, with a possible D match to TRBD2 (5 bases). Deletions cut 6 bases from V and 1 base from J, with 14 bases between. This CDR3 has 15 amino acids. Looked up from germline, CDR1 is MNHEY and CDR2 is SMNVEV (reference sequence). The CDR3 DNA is TGTGCCAGCAGAAATGGCGGGTACGGCACAGATACGCAGTATTTT. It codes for CASRNGGYGTDTQYF.

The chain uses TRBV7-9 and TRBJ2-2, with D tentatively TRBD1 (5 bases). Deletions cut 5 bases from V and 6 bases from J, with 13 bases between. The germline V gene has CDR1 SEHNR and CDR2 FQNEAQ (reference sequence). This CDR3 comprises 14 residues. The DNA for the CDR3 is TGTGCCAGCAGCGACTTCACAGGTCCCGGGGAGCTGTTTTTT. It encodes CASSDFTGPGELFF.